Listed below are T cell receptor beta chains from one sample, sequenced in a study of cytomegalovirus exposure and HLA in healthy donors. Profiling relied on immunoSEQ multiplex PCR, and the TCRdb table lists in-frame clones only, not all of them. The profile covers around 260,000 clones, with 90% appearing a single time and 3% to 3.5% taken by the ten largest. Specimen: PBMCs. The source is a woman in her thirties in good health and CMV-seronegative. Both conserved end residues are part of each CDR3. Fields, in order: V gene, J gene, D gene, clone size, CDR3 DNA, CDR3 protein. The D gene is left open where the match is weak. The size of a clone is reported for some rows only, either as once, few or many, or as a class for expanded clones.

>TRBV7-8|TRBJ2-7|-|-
TGTGCCAGCAGCTTAGGAGGGGGGGCATATACCTACGAGCAGTACTTC
CASSLGGGAYTYEQYF
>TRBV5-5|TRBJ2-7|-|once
TGTGCCAGCAGCCAGGACTCCTACGAGCAGTACTTC
CASSQDSYEQYF
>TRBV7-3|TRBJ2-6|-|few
TGTGCCAGCAGCTTCCGGGGCGCGATGGGGGCCAACGTCCTGACTTTC
CASSFRGAMGANVLTF
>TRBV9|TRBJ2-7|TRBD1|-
TGTGCCAGCTCCCGCGGGACAGGGGGCTACGAGCAGTACTTC
CASSRGTGGYEQYF
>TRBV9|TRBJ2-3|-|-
TGTGCCAGCAGCGTAGACGGGACCACTAGCACAGATACGCAGTATTTT
CASSVDGTTSTDTQYF
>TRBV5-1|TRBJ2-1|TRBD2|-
TGCGCCAGCAGCGCCACTAGCGCCTCCTACAATGAGCAGTTCTTC
CASSATSASYNEQFF
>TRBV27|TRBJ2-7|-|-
TGTGCCAGCAGTTTAATCGGCACCTCCAACGAGCAGTACTTC
CASSLIGTSNEQYF
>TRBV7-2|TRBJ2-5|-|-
TGTGCCAGCAGCCCGGGCCTAATGGCCCAGTACTTC
CASSPGLMAQYF
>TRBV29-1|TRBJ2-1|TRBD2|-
TGCAGCGTTTCCCCTAGCGGGAGTTACTCCTACAATGAGCAGTTCTTC
CSVSPSGSYSYNEQFF
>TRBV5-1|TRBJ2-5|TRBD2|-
TGCGCCAGCAGTGGGGGCCTAGCGGGAGCCCAAGAGACCCAGTACTTC
CASSGGLAGAQETQYF
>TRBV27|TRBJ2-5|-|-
TGTGCCAGCAGTTTACTGGGCGGGCCAGGGGAGACCCAGTACTTC
CASSLLGGPGETQYF
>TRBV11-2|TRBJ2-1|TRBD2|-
TGTGCCAGCAGCTCTCCTTCCGGGACTAGCGGGAGGAGGGGTTTCTTC
CASSSPSGTSGRRGFF
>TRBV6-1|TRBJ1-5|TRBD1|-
TGTGCCAGCAGAAGGACAGGGCAGGCCAATCAGCCCCAGCATTTT
CASRRTGQANQPQHF
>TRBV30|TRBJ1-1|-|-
TGTGCCTGGAGTGGGGTAGGAATGAACACTGAAGCTTTCTTT
CAWSGVGMNTEAFF
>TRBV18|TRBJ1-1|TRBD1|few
TGTGCCAGCTCACCGGGGACAGGGGGCCAGAACACTGAAGCTTTCTTT
CASSPGTGGQNTEAFF
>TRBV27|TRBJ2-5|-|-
TGTGCCAGCAGTCTGCAGGGGAATCGGGAGACCCAGTACTTC
CASSLQGNRETQYF
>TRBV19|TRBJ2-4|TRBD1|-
TGTGCCAGTAGGCGGACAGGGAAGGGGAACATTCAGTACTTC
CASRRTGKGNIQYF
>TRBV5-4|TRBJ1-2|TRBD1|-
TGTGCCAGCAGCTTGCCCGGAGTGCGACAGGGGGACTATGGCTACACCTTC
CASSLPGVRQGDYGYTF
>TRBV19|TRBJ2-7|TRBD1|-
TGTGCCAGTAGCCTGGCCCGGGACAGGGGACGCGAGCAGTACTTC
CASSLARDRGREQYF
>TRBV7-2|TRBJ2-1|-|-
TGTGCCAGCAGCTTAGTAATTGGCATATTGGGCAATGAGCAGTTCTTC
CASSLVIGILGNEQFF
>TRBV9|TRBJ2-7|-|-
TGTGCCAGCAGCGTAGGCGAATACGAGCAGTACTTC
CASSVGEYEQYF
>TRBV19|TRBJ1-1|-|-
TGTGCCAGTAGTCCGGGACGTAGGGTCGTTAACACTGAAGCTTTCTTT
CASSPGRRVVNTEAFF
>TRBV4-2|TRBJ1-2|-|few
TGTGCCAGCAGCCAAGATTGGGCAGACGTCTACTATGGCTACACCTTC
CASSQDWADVYYGYTF
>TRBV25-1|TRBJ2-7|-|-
TGTGCCAGCGGGAGGGACAACTACGAGCAGTACTTC
CASGRDNYEQYF
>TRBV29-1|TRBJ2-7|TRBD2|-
TGCAGCGGACTAGCGGGAGGGCCCGAGCAGTACTTC
CSGLAGGPEQYF
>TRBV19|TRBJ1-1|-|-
TGTGCCAGTAGTCTGAACACTGAAGCTTTCTTT
CASSLNTEAFF
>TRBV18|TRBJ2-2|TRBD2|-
TGTGCCAGCTCACCGGAACCGAGCCGGCGGGAGAGGTTGGACACCGGGGAGCTGTTTTTT
CASSPEPSRRERLDTGELFF
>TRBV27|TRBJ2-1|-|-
TGTGCCAGCAGGGGGCTAGACTACAATGAGCAGTTCTTC
CASRGLDYNEQFF
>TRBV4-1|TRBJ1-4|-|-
TGCGCCAGCAGCCAACCGACAGTCCCTCAGAGGATGAAAAAACTGTTTTTT
CASSQPTVPQRMKKLFF
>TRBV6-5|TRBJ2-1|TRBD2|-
TGTGCCACCCGGAGCGGGAGTGGTGAGCAGTTCTTC
CATRSGSGEQFF
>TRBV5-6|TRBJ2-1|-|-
TGTGCCAGCAGCCCTGGACTACCCTACAATGAGCAGTTCTTC
CASSPGLPYNEQFF
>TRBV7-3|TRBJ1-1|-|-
TGTGCCAGCAGCTCAGAAGGACGGAACACTGAAGCTTTCTTT
CASSSEGRNTEAFF
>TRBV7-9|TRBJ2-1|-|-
TGTGCCAGCAGCTTAGTTGGGGGAGCCAATGAGCAGTTCTTC
CASSLVGGANEQFF
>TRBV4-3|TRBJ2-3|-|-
TGCGCCAGCAGCCAAGACAGGGGAACGACAGATACGCAGTATTTT
CASSQDRGTTDTQYF
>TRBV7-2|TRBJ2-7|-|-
TGTGCCAGCAGCCCTCCAACCTACGAGCAGTACTTC
CASSPPTYEQYF
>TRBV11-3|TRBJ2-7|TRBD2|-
TGTGCCAGCAGCTTGGGGGGACTAGCGGGAGCAGAGTACGAGCAGTACTTC
CASSLGGLAGAEYEQYF
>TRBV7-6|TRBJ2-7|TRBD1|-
TGTGCCAGCAGCTTAGAAACAGGGGCCTACGAGCAGTACTTC
CASSLETGAYEQYF
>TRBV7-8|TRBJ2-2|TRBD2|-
TGTGCCAGCAGCTCTAGCGGACTAGCGTCCGGGGAGCTGTTTTTT
CASSSSGLASGELFF
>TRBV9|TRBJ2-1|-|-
TGTGCCAGCAGCGTAGGCCCCACTAGTTTTGAGCAGTTCTTC
CASSVGPTSFEQFF
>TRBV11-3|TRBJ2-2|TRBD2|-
TGTGCCAGCAGCTTACTGGGACTAGCGGGAGCCGGGGAGCTGTTTTTT
CASSLLGLAGAGELFF
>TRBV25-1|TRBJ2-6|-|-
TGTGCCAGCATCTCCGGAGGGGCCAACGTCCTGACTTTC
CASISGGANVLTF
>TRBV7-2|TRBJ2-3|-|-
TGTGCCAGCACCATACCTCGGACGTCCGGGTTAACAGATACGCAGTATTTT
CASTIPRTSGLTDTQYF
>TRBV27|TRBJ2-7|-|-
TGTGCCAGCAAGAGTGTGGACTACCCCTACGAGCAGTACTTC
CASKSVDYPYEQYF
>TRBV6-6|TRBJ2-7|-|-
TGTGCCAGCAGTAACACAGGTACCTCCTACGAGCAGTACTTC
CASSNTGTSYEQYF
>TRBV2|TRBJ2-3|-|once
TGTGCCAGCAGTGTGTATGGGGATACGCAGTATTTT
CASSVYGDTQYF
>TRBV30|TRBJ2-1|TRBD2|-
TGTGCCTGGAGTCCACTAGCGGGAAACAATGAGCAGTTCTTC
CAWSPLAGNNEQFF
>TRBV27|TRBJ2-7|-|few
TGTGCCAGCAGCGACTCCCCAGCATATCACTCCTACGAGCAGTACTTC
CASSDSPAYHSYEQYF
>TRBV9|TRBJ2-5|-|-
TGTGCCAGCAGCGTAGTCCCGGGGGGCCTGGAGACCCAGTACTTC
CASSVVPGGLETQYF
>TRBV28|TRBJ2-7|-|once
TGTGCCAGCAGTTTGGGCAGAACCTACGAGCAGTACTTC
CASSLGRTYEQYF
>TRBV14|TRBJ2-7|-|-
TGTGCCAGCAGCCTGAATGCCGGGACCTGGATGAACGAGCAGTACTTC
CASSLNAGTWMNEQYF
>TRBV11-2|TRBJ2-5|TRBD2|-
TGTGCCAGCAGCTCAGGACTAGCGGGAGTGTGGGAGACCCAGTACTTC
CASSSGLAGVWETQYF
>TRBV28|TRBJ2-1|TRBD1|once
TGTGCCAGCAGTTTAGTGCAGGGGGTCTACAATGAGCAGTTCTTC
CASSLVQGVYNEQFF
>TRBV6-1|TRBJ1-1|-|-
TGTGCCAGCAGTGGGCAGCACACTGAAGCTTTCTTT
CASSGQHTEAFF
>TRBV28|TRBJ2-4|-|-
TGTGCCAGCAGTTTCCGGACCAGCGGGAACATTCAGTACTTC
CASSFRTSGNIQYF
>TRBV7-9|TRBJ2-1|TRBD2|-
TGTGCCAGCAGCTTGGGGCTAGCGGGAGCCGCTGAGCAGTTCTTC
CASSLGLAGAAEQFF